These T cell receptor beta chains were read from a single sample in a study of blood T cell repertoires in COVID-19. Measured with immunoSEQ multiplex PCR; TCRdb has only the in-frame clones, and not every one. Among hundreds of thousands of clones, 83% were seen once, and the ten largest hold roughly 2.5%. The specimen was peripheral blood. The origin of the receptors is a woman aged 40 to 49 with active or convalescent COVID-19. Both conserved end residues are part of each CDR3. A D gene is named only where the DNA matches it firmly. A row's size may be missing; if present it is once, few, many or a size class.

V gene	clone size	J gene	D gene	CDR3 protein	CDR3 DNA
TRBV6-2/TRBV6-3	NA	TRBJ2-7	TRBD1	CASSTGTGGAYEQYF	TGTGCCAGCAGTACGGGGACAGGGGGGGCCTACGAGCAGTACTTC
TRBV13	NA	TRBJ2-7	TRBD2	CASSRRTSGRAGANEQYF	TGTGCCAGCAGCAGAAGGACTAGCGGGAGGGCCGGGGCCAACGAGCAGTACTTC
TRBV28	few	TRBJ1-5	NA	CASSVAEGLNQPQHF	TGTGCCAGCAGTGTCGCTGAGGGTCTAAATCAGCCCCAGCATTTT
TRBV9	NA	TRBJ2-1	NA	CASSERTFNEQFF	TGTGCCAGCAGCGAGCGTACATTCAATGAGCAGTTCTTC
TRBV7-9	NA	TRBJ2-1	TRBD2	CASSFPGLAGSNEQFF	TGTGCCAGCAGCTTTCCCGGACTAGCGGGCTCCAATGAGCAGTTCTTC
TRBV6-6	NA	TRBJ1-1	TRBD1	CASSLTGGRAGAGAFF	TGTGCCAGCAGTTTGACAGGGGGGCGGGCGGGGGCTGGAGCTTTCTTT
TRBV30	NA	TRBJ1-1	TRBD1	CAWRVPRQGPSLNTEAFF	TGTGCCTGGCGTGTCCCACGACAGGGGCCCAGTTTGAACACTGAAGCTTTCTTT
TRBV10-2	NA	TRBJ2-5	NA	CASKFGLDGETQYF	TGCGCCAGCAAATTTGGACTGGACGGAGAGACCCAGTACTTC
TRBV4-2	NA	TRBJ2-7	TRBD2	CASSQDPVLAGSYEQYF	TGTGCCAGCAGCCAAGATCCGGTCCTAGCGGGATCGTACGAGCAGTACTTC
TRBV6-6	NA	TRBJ2-7	TRBD2	CASSPGTSGGPTYEQYF	TGTGCCAGCAGTCCCGGGACTAGCGGGGGCCCTACCTACGAGCAGTACTTC
TRBV9	NA	TRBJ1-2	TRBD1	CASSKQGSGYTF	TGTGCCAGCAGTAAACAGGGGTCTGGCTACACCTTC
TRBV27	few	TRBJ1-5	NA	CASSLQGGQPQHF	TGTGCCAGCAGTTTACAGGGCGGTCAGCCCCAGCATTTT
TRBV20-1	NA	TRBJ1-5	NA	CSASSHTGIGQPQHF	TGCAGTGCTAGTTCTCACACAGGGATTGGTCAGCCCCAGCATTTT
TRBV3-1/TRBV3-2	NA	TRBJ2-6	NA	CASSQDLIGAGANVLTF	TGTGCCAGCAGCCAAGATTTGATAGGGGCTGGGGCCAACGTCCTGACTTTC
TRBV5-8	NA	TRBJ2-1	NA	CASSTTGSGYNEQFF	TGTGCCAGCAGCACTACAGGGTCCGGGTACAATGAGCAGTTCTTC
TRBV19	many	TRBJ2-3	NA	CASSIFGGETDTQYF	TGTGCCAGTAGTATTTTCGGCGGAGAGACAGATACGCAGTATTTT
TRBV11-3	NA	TRBJ2-3	TRBD2	CASSPKRGSTDTQYF	TGTGCCAGCAGTCCTAAGCGGGGAAGCACAGATACGCAGTATTTT
TRBV4-1	NA	TRBJ1-5	TRBD1	CASSQLGQRNQPQHF	TGCGCCAGCAGCCAGCTGGGACAGAGAAATCAGCCCCAGCATTTT
TRBV9	NA	TRBJ2-7	TRBD1	CASSVAGTGEVGQYF	TGTGCCAGCAGCGTAGCCGGGACAGGGGAAGTCGGGCAGTACTTC
TRBV10-3	NA	TRBJ2-5	NA	CAISESNGQETQYF	TGTGCCATCAGTGAGTCGAACGGTCAAGAGACCCAGTACTTC
TRBV30	NA	TRBJ2-6	NA	CAWNAGVGANVLTF	TGTGCCTGGAACGCAGGGGTTGGGGCCAACGTCCTGACTTTC
TRBV29-1	few	TRBJ1-1	NA	CSVEIGGWTEAFF	TGCAGCGTTGAAATCGGGGGTTGGACTGAAGCTTTCTTT
TRBV19	NA	TRBJ2-1	NA	CASSPLTGDYNEQFF	TGTGCCAGTAGTCCCCTGACAGGAGACTACAATGAGCAGTTCTTC
TRBV5-1	NA	TRBJ2-7	TRBD1	CASSSNRGPYEQYF	TGCGCCAGCAGCTCCAACAGGGGTCCCTACGAGCAGTACTTC
TRBV9	NA	TRBJ1-3	NA	CASSVGGGIGGNTIYF	TGTGCCAGCAGCGTAGGTGGAGGGATCGGTGGAAACACCATATATTTT
TRBV6-2/TRBV6-3	NA	TRBJ1-1	NA	CASSTRSDGLLNTEAFF	TGTGCCAGCAGTACGAGGAGTGACGGCCTTTTGAACACTGAAGCTTTCTTT
TRBV28	NA	TRBJ1-2	NA	CASSPPRGAGYGYTF	TGTGCCAGCAGTCCCCCGCGGGGAGCTGGCTATGGCTACACCTTC
TRBV12-5	NA	TRBJ1-4	NA	CASGLGGGEKLFF	TGTGCTAGTGGTTTGGGAGGGGGTGAAAAACTGTTTTTT
TRBV5-4	NA	TRBJ1-1	NA	CASSFSPGRESWNTEAFF	TGTGCCAGCAGCTTCTCCCCGGGCAGGGAATCGTGGAACACTGAAGCTTTCTTT
TRBV29-1	NA	TRBJ2-7	TRBD2	CSVVDGTSFYEQYF	TGCAGCGTTGTCGATGGGACTAGCTTCTACGAGCAGTACTTC
TRBV7-2	NA	TRBJ2-7	NA	CASSLSTGPYEQYF	TGTGCCAGCAGCTTATCCACAGGGCCCTACGAGCAGTACTTC
TRBV11-2	NA	TRBJ1-2	TRBD1	CASSTWDRGDARTF	TGTGCCAGCAGCACCTGGGACAGGGGGGACGCGCGGACCTTC
TRBV2	NA	TRBJ1-6	NA	CASRQDPLHF	TGTGCCAGCCGACAGGACCCCCTCCACTTT
TRBV7-9	NA	TRBJ2-5	TRBD2	CASSRLAYLYQETQYF	TGTGCCAGCAGCAGACTAGCTTATCTCTACCAAGAGACCCAGTACTTC
TRBV20-1	NA	TRBJ1-1	NA	CSASGNTEAFF	TGCAGTGCTAGCGGGAACACTGAAGCTTTCTTT
TRBV10-1	NA	TRBJ1-1	TRBD1	CASSESGPAGTGAMNTEAFF	TGCGCCAGCAGTGAGTCGGGTCCAGCTGGGACAGGGGCGATGAACACTGAAGCTTTCTTT
TRBV5-1	NA	TRBJ1-2	TRBD1	CASSSPGGRTVGGYTF	TGCGCCAGCAGCTCGCCAGGGGGCCGGACCGTTGGGGGCTACACCTTC
TRBV11-1	NA	TRBJ2-5	NA	CASSFGSLGETQYF	TGTGCCAGCAGCTTCGGGTCCCTCGGGGAGACCCAGTACTTC
TRBV29-1	NA	TRBJ1-1	NA	CSTQTGAEAFF	TGCAGCACCCAGACGGGGGCTGAAGCTTTCTTT
TRBV6-5	few	TRBJ2-7	NA	CASSISIYEQYF	TGTGCCAGCAGTATCAGTATATACGAGCAGTACTTC
TRBV5-1	NA	TRBJ2-7	TRBD2	CASSLGDYLRYEQYF	TGCGCCAGCAGCTTGGGGGACTACCTAAGGTACGAGCAGTACTTC
TRBV30	few	TRBJ1-2	NA	CAWSIGGDGYTF	TGTGCCTGGAGTATAGGCGGCGATGGCTACACCTTC
TRBV6-4	NA	TRBJ2-1	TRBD2	CASSATGTSGEQFF	TGTGCCAGCAGTGCCACCGGGACTAGCGGGGAGCAGTTCTTC
TRBV4-2	NA	TRBJ2-1	TRBD2	CASSQELAAYNEQFF	TGTGCCAGCAGCCAAGAACTAGCGGCTTACAATGAGCAGTTCTTC
TRBV9	NA	TRBJ1-6	NA	CASSVGARSSYNSPLHF	TGTGCCAGCAGCGTAGGCGCAAGGAGCTCCTATAATTCACCCCTCCACTTT
TRBV11-3	NA	TRBJ2-5	NA	CASSLGQGEPLETQYF	TGTGCCAGCAGCTTGGGTCAGGGCGAGCCGTTAGAGACCCAGTACTTC
TRBV6-6	NA	TRBJ1-5	NA	CASSPHGGGYRNQPQHF	TGTGCCAGCAGTCCGCACGGGGGGGGATATCGAAATCAGCCCCAGCATTTT
TRBV5-6	once	TRBJ1-5	TRBD1	CASSQMDRDNQPQHF	TGTGCCAGCAGCCAAATGGACAGGGACAATCAGCCCCAGCATTTT
TRBV9	NA	TRBJ2-3	TRBD2	CASSVIGSGRTDTQYF	TGTGCCAGCAGCGTTATTGGTAGCGGGAGAACAGATACGCAGTATTTT